The 15 T cell receptor beta chains given below trace back to one sample, sequenced in a study of T cell responses to AZD1222 COVID-19 vaccine. TCRdb's table, derived via immunoSEQ multiplex PCR, lists solely in-frame clones and lacks some. Of some 30,000 clones listed, approximately 86% are singletons. The material sequenced was peripheral blood, taken on day 0 of AZD1222 vaccination. The source is an adult in good health.

The chain couples TRBV7-2 to TRBJ1-6; 8 bases fit TRBD1. Germline V CDR1 and CDR2: SGHTA, FQGNSA. CDR3 size: 15 residues. J gave up 6 bases and V 5 bases, and 6 bases lay outside the gene matches. The CDR3 here is CASSPDRGINSPLHF. CDR3 sequence (DNA): TGTGCCAGCAGCCCCGACAGGGGAATTAATTCACCCCTCCACTTT. The full variable domain, its missing parts supplied by reference TRBV7-2 and TRBJ1-6, is GAGVSQSPSNKVTEKGKDVELRCDPISGHTALYWYRQSLGQGLEFLIYFQGNSAPDKSGLPSDRFSAERTGGSVSTLTIQRTQQEDSAVYLCASSPDRGINSPLHFGNGTRLTVT.

The rearrangement joins TRBV7-2 to TRBJ2-5, with D possibly being TRBD2 (7 bases). The CDR3 has 14 residues. Looked up from germline, CDR1 is SGHTA and CDR2 is FQGNSA. The V and J ends lost 10 bases and 4 bases respectively, with 19 bases between them. CDR3 nucleotides: TGTGCCACCAGTGGGGGGGCCTTCGTAGAGACCCAGTACTTC. This encodes CATSGGAFVETQYF. The full variable domain, completed using reference TRBV7-2 and TRBJ2-5, is GAGVSQSPSNKVTEKGKDVELRCDPISGHTALYWYRQSLGQGLEFLIYFQGNSAPDKSGLPSDRFSAERTGGSVSTLTIQRTQQEDSAVYLCATSGGAFVETQYFGPGTRLLVL.

CDR3 coding DNA: TGTGCCAGCAGCAAAGAGGGGAGGACAGGTGGCCCCGGGGGCAATCAGCCCCAGCATTTT. Its protein is CASSKEGRTGGPGGNQPQHF. The chain recombines TRBV21-1 with TRBJ1-5; the DNA was not used to check the table's D call, TRBD1. TRBV21-1 is labeled a pseudogene. CDR3 length equals 20 residues.

The gene calls are TRBV5-8 and TRBJ1-1; D is unresolved. Trimming left V 0 bases short and J 1 base short, with 10 bases between. Looked up from germline, CDR1 is SGHTS and CDR2 is YDEGEE. The CDR3 covers 15 residues. The CDR3 region has the DNA TGTGCCAGCAGCTTGGAGGAGGCAGCGAACACTGAAGCTTTCTTT. It yields the protein CASSLEEAANTEAFF.

The chain employs TRBV6-4 and TRBJ1-4; TRBD1 is a possible D gene (6 bases). The CDR3 loop spans 18 amino acids. Germline V CDR1 and CDR2: MRHNA, SNTAGT. V lost 2 bases to trimming and J lost 7 bases, with 23 bases between them. CDR3 DNA sequence: TGTGCCAGCAGTGACCAGCGAGTGGGGGGCCCGAGGGGTGAAAAACTGTTTTTT. Encoded protein: CASSDQRVGGPRGEKLFF.

This clone counts as medium-sized. The chain employs TRBV19 and TRBJ1-1; D not certain. V lost 5 bases and J 3 bases, leaving 16 bases between the germline ends. Per the germline V gene, CDR1 is LNHDA and CDR2 is SQIVND (reference sequence). The CDR3 runs 15 residues. Here the CDR3 reads CASSSPDLVYTEAFF. The DNA for the CDR3 is TGTGCCAGTAGTTCCCCCGACCTAGTATACACTGAAGCTTTCTTT.

The chain carries TRBV6-5 and TRBJ1-2; D may be TRBD1 (6 bases). The CDR3 length is 13 residues. Germline values: CDR1 MNHEY, CDR2 SVGAGI. The ends were cut back, 6 bases at V and 10 bases at J, with 18 bases in the middle. CDR3 bases: TGTGCCAGCAGAATACAGGGTACGAATGACTACACCTTC. Its protein is CASRIQGTNDYTF.

The CDR3 bases are TGTGCCAGCAGCCAGCGACAGGTCGATAATTCACCCCTCCACTTT. Translation gives CASSQRQVDNSPLHF. This rearrangement joins TRBV3-1 (or the pseudogene TRBV3-2) to TRBJ1-6; D is possibly TRBD1 (6 bases). Germline CDR1 reads LGHDT; CDR2 reads YNNKEL (reference sequence). The V end was cut by 3 bases, the J end by 5 bases, with 11 bases between. This CDR3 has 15 amino acids.

The rearrangement links TRBV5-4 to TRBJ1-6, with D perhaps matching TRBD1 (5 bases). CDR3 length equals 18 residues. The V end was cut by 1 base, the J end by 0 bases, with 14 bases between. CDR1 is SGHNT, CDR2 YYREEE, per germline (reference sequence). CDR3 in amino acids: CASSLFGTASSYNSPLHF. The CDR3 coding sequence is TGTGCCAGCAGCTTGTTTGGGACGGCGAGCTCCTATAATTCACCCCTCCACTTT.

The table lists this clone with a count of one. The rearrangement joins TRBV19 to TRBJ1-5; 7 bases map to TRBD1. The CDR3 runs 15 residues. Germline CDR1 reads LNHDA; CDR2 reads SQIVND (reference sequence). Germline trimming cut 3 bases from V and 6 bases from J; bases unmatched to any gene: 8. The CDR3 region has the DNA TGTGCCAGTAGTATCGTGGGGACAGTTGCTCAGCCCCAGCATTTT. Translated: CASSIVGTVAQPQHF.

V and J are TRBV27 and TRBJ1-4, with a possible D match to TRBD1 (6 bases). Deletions cut 6 bases from V and 0 bases from J, with 11 bases between. The CDR3 runs to 15 residues. Germline lookup yields CDR1 MNHEY and CDR2 SMNVEV (reference sequence). The CDR3 spells CASSPTGTTNEKLFF. The CDR3 DNA follows: TGTGCCAGCAGCCCAACAGGGACAACTAATGAAAAACTGTTTTTT.

A few counts support this clone. V usage is TRBV9 and J usage is TRBJ1-6; no reliable D call. Trimming shortened V by 4 bases and J by 8 bases, and 13 bases separated the two germline ends. CDR3 length equals 14 residues. Germline CDR1 reads SGDLS; CDR2 reads YYNGEE. Here the CDR3 reads CASSPSREDSPLHF. CDR3 DNA: TGTGCCAGCAGCCCCTCGAGGGAGGATTCACCCCTCCACTTT.

The chain has TRBV2 and TRBJ2-1, with 7 bases that match TRBD2. Trimming took 5 bases from V and 4 from J; bases not matched to a gene: 8. This CDR3 spans 15 amino acids. Germline assignment: CDR1 SNHLY and CDR2 FYNNEI. Here the CDR3 DNA reads TGTGCCAGCAGTTCGTCGGGACTACAATACAATGAGCAGTTCTTC. Amino acids: CASSSSGLQYNEQFF. Looking up the rest from reference TRBV2 and TRBJ2-1 gives the full variable domain: EPEVTQTPSHQVTQMGQEVILRCVPISNHLYFYWYRQILGQKVEFLVSFYNNEISEKSEIFDDQFSVERPDGSNFTLKIRSTKLEDSAMYFCASSSSGLQYNEQFFGPGTRLTVL.

The chain couples TRBV28 to TRBJ1-3; D possibly corresponds to TRBD1 (6 bases). The CDR3 consists of 15 residues. V shed 1 base and J shed 3 bases, with 10 bases lying between them. Germline V lookup: CDR1 MDHEN, CDR2 SYDVKM. The CDR3 sequence: CASSLLQGFGNTIYF. DNA for the CDR3: TGTGCCAGCAGTTTATTACAGGGTTTTGGAAACACCATATATTTT. Combining the CDR3 with reference TRBV28 and TRBJ1-3 gives the whole variable domain DVKVTQSSRYLVKRTGEKVFLECVQDMDHENMFWYRQDPGLGLRLIYFSYDVKMKEKGDIPEGYSVSREKKERFSLILESASTNQTSMYLCASSLLQGFGNTIYFGEGSWLTVV.

This rearrangement joins TRBV30 to TRBJ2-5; D gene ambiguous. Trimming left V 3 bases short and J 3 bases short, with 14 bases between. Germline values: CDR1 GTSNPN, CDR2 SVGIG (reference sequence). CDR3 length: 14 amino acids. The chain's CDR3 is CAWRAAHSKETQYF. CDR3 DNA sequence: TGTGCCTGGAGGGCGGCACACTCAAAAGAGACCCAGTACTTC.